In this sample, the clone carrying this T cell receptor (beta chain) turned up a few times. Its antigen is not known. Individual cDNA molecules received unique molecular identifiers. MiXCR, run by TCRdb on the 5' RACE reads, gives a single entry per CDR3 protein. This table holds about 60,000 distinct CDR3 sequences, around 5.2% found once. The source of the sample is a study of early T cells in non-severe SARS-CoV-2 infection. Looking at the study overall: Sequencing was performed on bulk RNA from unsorted whole blood, leaving chains unpaired. Study observations and caveats: In VDJdb matching, anti-spike CD8 responses were favored while private and CD4 specificities went missing.

This CDR3 region has 13 residues. The chain couples TRBV21-1 to TRBJ2-7; the DNA was not compared with TRBD1, the D call given in the table. TRBV21-1 is a documented pseudogene. The clonotype comes from an adult who was a healthcare worker with PCR-confirmed SARS-CoV-2 infection or an uninfected control (not recorded which). Sequenced material: whole blood. The CDR3 reads CASSKGHTNEQYF. The CDR3 nucleotides are TGTGCCAGCAGCAAGGGGCATACTAACGAGCAGTACTTC.